Below are 15 T cell receptor beta chains sequenced from a single sample in a study of vaccination and CD4 T cells after COVID-19. For these TCRs, the target antigens are not known. Treatment meaning: roughly ten-day PBMC culture with coronavirus spike peptide pools or control peptides (ViraFEST assay). CD4+ T cells that had been cultured provided DNA sequenced with the Oncomine TCR Beta short-read assay. TCRdb reanalysed the PCR reads using MiXCR and keeps one entry per CDR3 protein. The table records 9,500 to 15,000 distinct CDR3 sequences, 53% of them present only once. Material: CD4+ T cells from blood, cultured in vitro. These receptors were obtained from a human donor who had recovered from COVID-19.

This chain uses TRBV5-4 with TRBJ2-3; TRBD1 aligns across 7 bases. CDR3 length: 16 amino acids. The junction had 6 bases not matched to a gene; V was cut back by 0 bases and J by 2 bases. Germline V gene data show CDR1 as SGHNT and CDR2 as YYREEE (reference sequence). The CDR3 DNA reads TGTGCCAGCAGCTTGGATAGGGACAGTGTCACAGATACGCAGTATTTT. The encoded protein is CASSLDRDSVTDTQYF.

V and J are TRBV23-1 and TRBJ1-5; TRBD1 aligns across 7 bases. TRBV23-1 is treated as an ORF (open reading frame) with a function not yet certain. The CDR3 runs 15 residues. The V gene end was trimmed by 2 bases and the J gene end by 4 bases; junction bases not matched to a gene: 5. The CDR3 region is CASSQGGRGNQPQHF. In DNA, the CDR3 is TGCGCCAGCAGTCAAGGGGGCAGGGGGAATCAGCCCCAGCATTTT.

DNA of the CDR3: TGTGCCAGCTCAATCGGACAGCAAGAGACCCAGTACTTC. Its protein is CASSIGQQETQYF. This sequence joins TRBV18 and TRBJ2-5, with D possibly TRBD1 on 6 matching bases. Germline assignment: CDR1 KGHSH and CDR2 LQKENI. There are 13 residues in the CDR3. With 5 bases removed from V and 2 bases from J, the gap between germline ends came to 9 bases.

This clonotype was seen more than once but under ten times. The chain joins TRBV6-5 to TRBJ2-5, with a weak D call TRBD1 (5 bases). CDR3 length: 14 residues. The ends were cut back, 2 bases at V and 1 base at J, with 8 bases in the middle. Germline CDR1 MNHEY, CDR2 SVGAGI. CDR3 coding DNA: TGTGCCAGCAGTTACGGAAGGGGCCAAGAGACCCAGTACTTC. Protein sequence: CASSYGRGQETQYF.

The chain carries TRBV7-9 and TRBJ1-2; D is unclear. Germline V lookup: CDR1 SEHNR, CDR2 FQNEAQ (reference sequence). V was shortened by 5 bases and J by 9 bases, with 16 bases between the two germline ends. CDR3 length: 13 residues. CDR3 amino acids: CASSPSWVGSYTF. The CDR3 DNA follows: TGTGCCAGCAGCCCGTCTTGGGTTGGGAGCTACACCTTC.

V gene TRBV20-1 combines with J gene TRBJ2-3; 7 bases fit TRBD2. CDR1 and CDR2 (germline): DFQATT, SNEGSKA (reference sequence). CDR3 length: 13 residues. V lost 5 bases to trimming and J lost 2 bases; unmatched junction nucleotides: 4. The CDR3 coding sequence is TGCAGTGCTTTAGCGGGTATCACAGATACGCAGTATTTT. Residues: CSALAGITDTQYF.

A few counts support this clonotype. This chain connects TRBV6-5 to TRBJ1-1, with unresolved D. The CDR3 extends over 14 amino acids. Germline CDR1 reads MNHEY; CDR2 reads SVGAGI. The ends were cut back, 0 bases at V and 1 base at J, with 6 bases in the middle. The CDR3, as DNA: TGTGCCAGCAGTTACTCGAGGACGAACACTGAAGCTTTCTTT. Protein sequence: CASSYSRTNTEAFF.

This CDR3 is CSAPGDGNTIYF. The CDR3 DNA is TGCAGTGCTCCAGGGGATGGAAACACCATATATTTT. This chain connects TRBV20-1 to TRBJ1-3, with D perhaps matching TRBD1 (6 bases). The germline gives CDR1 DFQATT, CDR2 SNEGSKA (reference sequence). The CDR3 is made up of 12 amino acids. Trimming removed 5 bases at V and 3 bases at J, with 8 bases between.

The rearrangement joins TRBV24-1 to TRBJ2-5, with D possibly being TRBD1 or TRBD2 (5 bases each). CDR1 is KGHDR and CDR2 is SFDVKD in the germline V gene. V lost 3 bases and J lost 0, with 22 bases in between. The CDR3 extends over 19 amino acids. CDR3 loop: CATSDARAGSGPYQETQYF. CDR3 sequence (DNA): TGTGCCACCAGTGATGCCAGGGCGGGTAGTGGACCGTACCAAGAGACCCAGTACTTC.

This clonotype was recorded a few times. The V call is TRBV5-1, the J call TRBJ2-5, with TRBD2 identical over 11 bases. Per the germline V gene, CDR1 is SGHRS and CDR2 is YFSETQ. The CDR3 has 18 residues. Trimming at V came to 5 bases and at J to 1 base, leaving 13 bases not matched to a gene. CDR3 nucleotide sequence: TGCGCCAGCAGGCTAGGGGGGACCACTAGCGGGGGCCAAGAGACCCAGTACTTC. This codes for CASRLGGTTSGGQETQYF.

The J gene is TRBJ1-5, the V gene TRBV12-3 or TRBV12-4; 8 positions match TRBD1. This CDR3 comprises 15 residues. J was trimmed by 7 bases and V by 5 bases; bases with no gene match: 10. The CDR3 bases are TGTGCCAGCAGTCAAGAGACAGGGGATGGACAGCCCCAGCATTTT. Its translation: CASSQETGDGQPQHF.

V and J are TRBV7-2 and TRBJ2-5; D tentatively reads TRBD1 or TRBD2 (6 bases each). Germline V gene sequence: CDR1 SGHTA, CDR2 FQGNSA. CDR3 length: 13 residues. The germline V and J ends were trimmed by 4 bases and 6 bases, with 12 bases remaining between them. CDR3 sequence: CASSSGALKTQYF. DNA of the CDR3: TGTGCCAGCAGCTCGGGGGCGTTGAAGACCCAGTACTTC.

The sample holds a few counts of this clonotype. CDR3 in DNA: TGCAGTGCTAGACGACAGGGTTGGGAAAAACTGTTTTTT. Amino acid sequence: CSARRQGWEKLFF. The V and J genes are TRBV20-1 and TRBJ1-4, with 7 bases fitting TRBD1. The ends lost 2 bases at V and 8 bases at J; junction bases unmatched: 5. Germline assignment: CDR1 DFQATT and CDR2 SNEGSKA (reference sequence). CDR3 length: 13 residues.

The chain couples TRBV7-9 to TRBJ2-1; TRBD2 aligns across 12 bases. The CDR3 runs 18 residues. From germline, CDR1 is SEHNR and CDR2 FQNEAQ (reference sequence). V lost 2 bases, J lost 7 bases, and 12 bases stayed unmatched. Written as DNA, the CDR3 is TGTGCCAGCAGCTTACCCCCAAGGCTAGCGGGAGGGCGAAATGAGCAGTTCTTC. As protein: CASSLPPRLAGGRNEQFF.

This clonotype is a singleton in its sample. This chain connects TRBV7-6 to TRBJ1-6; 8 bases match TRBD1. J was trimmed by 6 bases and V by 2 bases; bases with no gene match: 15. From germline, CDR1 is SGHVS and CDR2 FNYEAQ. This CDR3 is built from 19 residues. The CDR3 DNA follows: TGTGCCAGCAGCTTAACCTTCCCCGGACAGGGTCGCGGTAATTCACCCCTCCACTTT. It codes for CASSLTFPGQGRGNSPLHF.